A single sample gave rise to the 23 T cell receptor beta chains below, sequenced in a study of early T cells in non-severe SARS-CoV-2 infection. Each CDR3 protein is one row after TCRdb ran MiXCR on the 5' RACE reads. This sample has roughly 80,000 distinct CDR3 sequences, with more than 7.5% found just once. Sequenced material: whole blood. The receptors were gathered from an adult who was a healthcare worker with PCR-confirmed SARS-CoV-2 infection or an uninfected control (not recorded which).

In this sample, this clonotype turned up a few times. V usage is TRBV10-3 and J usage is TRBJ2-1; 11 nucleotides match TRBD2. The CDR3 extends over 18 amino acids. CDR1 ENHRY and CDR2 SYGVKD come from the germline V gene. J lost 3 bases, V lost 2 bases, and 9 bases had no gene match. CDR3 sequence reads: CAISERTSGPLGYNEQFF. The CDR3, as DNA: TGTGCCATCAGTGAGAGGACTAGCGGGCCCCTTGGCTACAATGAGCAGTTCTTC.

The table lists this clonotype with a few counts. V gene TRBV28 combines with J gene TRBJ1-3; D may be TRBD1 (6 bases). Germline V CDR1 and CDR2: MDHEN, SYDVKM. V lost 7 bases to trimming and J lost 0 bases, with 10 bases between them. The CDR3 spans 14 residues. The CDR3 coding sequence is TGTGCCAGCAATCAAGGGGGCTCTGGAAACACCATATATTTT. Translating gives CASNQGGSGNTIYF.

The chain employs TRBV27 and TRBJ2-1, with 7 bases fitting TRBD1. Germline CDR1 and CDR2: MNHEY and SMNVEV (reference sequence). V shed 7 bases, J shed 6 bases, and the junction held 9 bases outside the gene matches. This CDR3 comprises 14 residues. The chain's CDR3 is CASTSGTAANEQFF. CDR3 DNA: TGTGCCAGCACCTCCGGGACAGCTGCCAATGAGCAGTTCTTC.

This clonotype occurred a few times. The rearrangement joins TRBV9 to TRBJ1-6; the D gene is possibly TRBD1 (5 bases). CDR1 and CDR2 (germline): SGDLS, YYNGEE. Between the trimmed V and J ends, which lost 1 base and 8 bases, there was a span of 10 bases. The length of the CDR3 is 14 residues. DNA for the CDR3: TGTGCCAGCAGCGTATTTGACAGTTATTCACCCCTCCACTTT. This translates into CASSVFDSYSPLHF.

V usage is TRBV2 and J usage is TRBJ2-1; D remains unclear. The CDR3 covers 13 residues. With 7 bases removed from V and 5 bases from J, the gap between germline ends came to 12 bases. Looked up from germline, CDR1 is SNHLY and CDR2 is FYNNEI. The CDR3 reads CASKEERDNEQFF. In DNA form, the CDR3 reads TGTGCCAGCAAAGAGGAGCGAGACAATGAGCAGTTCTTC. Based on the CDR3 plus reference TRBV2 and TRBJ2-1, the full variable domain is EPEVTQTPSHQVTQMGQEVILRCVPISNHLYFYWYRQILGQKVEFLVSFYNNEISEKSEIFDDQFSVERPDGSNFTLKIRSTKLEDSAMYFCASKEERDNEQFFGPGTRLTVL.

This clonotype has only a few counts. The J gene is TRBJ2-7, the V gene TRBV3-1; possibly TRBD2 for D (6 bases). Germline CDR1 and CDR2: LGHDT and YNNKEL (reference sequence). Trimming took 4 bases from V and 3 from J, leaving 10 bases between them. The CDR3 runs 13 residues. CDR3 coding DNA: TGTGCCAGCAGCCCCGGGACTTTCTACGAGCAGTACTTC. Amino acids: CASSPGTFYEQYF.

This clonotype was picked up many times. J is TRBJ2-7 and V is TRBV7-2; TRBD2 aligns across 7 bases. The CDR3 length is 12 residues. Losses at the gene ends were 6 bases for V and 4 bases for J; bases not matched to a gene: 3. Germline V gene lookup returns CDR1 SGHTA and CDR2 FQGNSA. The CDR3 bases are TGTGCCAGCAGTGCTAGCGGATACGAGCAGTACTTC. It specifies CASSASGYEQYF.

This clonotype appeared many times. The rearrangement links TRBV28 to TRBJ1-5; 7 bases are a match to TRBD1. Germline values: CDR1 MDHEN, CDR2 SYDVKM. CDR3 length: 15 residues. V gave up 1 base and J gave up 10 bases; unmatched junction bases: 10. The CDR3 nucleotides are TGTGCCAGCAGTTTATCCCCACAGGGGATCAGACCCCAGCATTTT. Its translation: CASSLSPQGIRPQHF.

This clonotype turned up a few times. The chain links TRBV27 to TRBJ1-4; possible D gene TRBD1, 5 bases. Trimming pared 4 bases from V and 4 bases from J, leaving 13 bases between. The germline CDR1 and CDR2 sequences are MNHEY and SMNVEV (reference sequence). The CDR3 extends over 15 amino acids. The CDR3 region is CASSSSTDNNEKLFF. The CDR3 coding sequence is TGTGCCAGCAGTTCCTCGACAGACAATAATGAAAAACTGTTTTTT. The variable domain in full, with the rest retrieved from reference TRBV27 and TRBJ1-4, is EAQVTQNPRYLITVTGKKLTVTCSQNMNHEYMSWYRQDPGLGLRQIYYSMNVEVTDKGDVPEGYKVSRKEKRNFPLILESPSPNQTSLYFCASSSSTDNNEKLFFGSGTQLSVL.

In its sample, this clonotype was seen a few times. CDR3 nucleotides: TGTGCCATCAGTGAGCGGGGATTTGATGCTGAAGCTTTCTTT. Translating gives CAISERGFDAEAFF. J is TRBJ1-1 and V is TRBV10-3; the D is unclear. Trimming left V 2 bases short and J 6 bases short, with 13 bases between. Germline CDR1 is ENHRY and CDR2 is SYGVKD. The CDR3 is 14 amino acids.

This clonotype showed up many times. Here the CDR3 reads CASTPPGLAGVEQFF. The DNA of the CDR3 is TGTGCCAGCACCCCCCCGGGACTAGCGGGAGTTGAGCAGTTCTTC. The rearrangement uses TRBV28 and TRBJ2-1; 14 positions match TRBD2. The ends lost 7 bases at V and 9 bases at J; junction bases unmatched: 8. The CDR3 is 15 residues long. Germline V gene lookup returns CDR1 MDHEN and CDR2 SYDVKM.

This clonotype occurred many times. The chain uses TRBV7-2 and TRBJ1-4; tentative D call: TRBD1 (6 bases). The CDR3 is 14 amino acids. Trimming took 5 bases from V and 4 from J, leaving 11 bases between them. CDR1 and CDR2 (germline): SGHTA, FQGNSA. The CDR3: CASSEDRFNEKLFF. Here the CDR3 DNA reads TGTGCCAGCAGCGAAGACAGGTTTAATGAAAAACTGTTTTTT.

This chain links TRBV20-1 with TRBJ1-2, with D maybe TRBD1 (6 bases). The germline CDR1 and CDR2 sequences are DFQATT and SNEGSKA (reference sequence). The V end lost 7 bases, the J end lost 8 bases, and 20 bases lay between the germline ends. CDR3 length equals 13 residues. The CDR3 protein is CSVNTPGTRGYTF. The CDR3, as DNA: TGCAGTGTTAACACTCCCGGGACACGCGGCTACACCTTC.

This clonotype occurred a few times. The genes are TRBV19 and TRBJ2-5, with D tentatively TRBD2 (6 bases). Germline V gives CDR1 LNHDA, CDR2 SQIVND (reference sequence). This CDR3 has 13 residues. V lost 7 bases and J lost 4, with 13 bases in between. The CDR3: CASTRAGGETQYF. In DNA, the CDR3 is TGTGCCAGTACCCGGGCCGGGGGAGAGACCCAGTACTTC.

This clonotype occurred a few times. CDR3 amino acids: CASRPGQGNYGYTF. In DNA, the CDR3 is TGTGCCAGCAGACCGGGACAGGGCAACTATGGCTACACCTTC. The chain uses TRBV2 and TRBJ1-2; 9 nucleotides agree with TRBD1. CDR1 SNHLY and CDR2 FYNNEI come from the germline V gene. The V segment lost 6 bases and the J segment 2 bases; nucleotides outside the gene matches: 4. The CDR3 loop spans 14 amino acids. The complete variable domain, with remaining parts taken from reference TRBV2 and TRBJ1-2, reads EPEVTQTPSHQVTQMGQEVILRCVPISNHLYFYWYRQILGQKVEFLVSFYNNEISEKSEIFDDQFSVERPDGSNFTLKIRSTKLEDSAMYFCASRPGQGNYGYTFGSGTRLTVV.

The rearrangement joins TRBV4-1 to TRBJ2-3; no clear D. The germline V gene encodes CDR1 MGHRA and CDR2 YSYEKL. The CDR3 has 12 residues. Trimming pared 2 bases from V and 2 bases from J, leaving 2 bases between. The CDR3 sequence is CASSQFTDTQYF. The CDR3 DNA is TGCGCCAGCAGCCAATTCACAGATACGCAGTATTTT.

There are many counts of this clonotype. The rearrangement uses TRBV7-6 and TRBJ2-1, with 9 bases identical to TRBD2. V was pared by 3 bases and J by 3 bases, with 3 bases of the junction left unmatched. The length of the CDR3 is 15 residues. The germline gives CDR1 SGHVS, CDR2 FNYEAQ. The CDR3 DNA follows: TGTGCCAGCAGCTTTAGCGGGAGCGGCTACAATGAGCAGTTCTTC. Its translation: CASSFSGSGYNEQFF.

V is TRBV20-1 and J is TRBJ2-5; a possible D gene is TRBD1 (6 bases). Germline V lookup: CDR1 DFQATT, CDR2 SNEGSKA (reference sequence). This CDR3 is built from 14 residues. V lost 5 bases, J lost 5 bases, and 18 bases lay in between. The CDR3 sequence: CSAPKSGTPETQYF. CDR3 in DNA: TGCAGTGCTCCCAAAAGTGGGACACCCGAGACCCAGTACTTC.

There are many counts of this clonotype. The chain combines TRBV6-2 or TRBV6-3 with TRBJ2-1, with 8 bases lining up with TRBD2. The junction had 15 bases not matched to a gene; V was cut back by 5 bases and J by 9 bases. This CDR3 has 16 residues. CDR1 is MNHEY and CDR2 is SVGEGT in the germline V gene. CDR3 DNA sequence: TGTGCCAGCAGTCACACCAGATCGGGACTAGTCAGTGAGCAGTTCTTC. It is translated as CASSHTRSGLVSEQFF.

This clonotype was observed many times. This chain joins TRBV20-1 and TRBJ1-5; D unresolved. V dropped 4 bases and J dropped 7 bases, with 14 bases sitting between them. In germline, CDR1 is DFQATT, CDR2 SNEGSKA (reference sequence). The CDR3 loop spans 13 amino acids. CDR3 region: CSANFDKSQPQHF. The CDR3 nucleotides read TGCAGTGCTAACTTCGACAAAAGCCAGCCCCAGCATTTT.

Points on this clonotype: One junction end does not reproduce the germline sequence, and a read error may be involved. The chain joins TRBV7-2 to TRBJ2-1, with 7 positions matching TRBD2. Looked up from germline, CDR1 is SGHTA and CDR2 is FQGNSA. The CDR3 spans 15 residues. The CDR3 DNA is TGTGCCAGCAGCCTAGCGGCTCTAGTGTTCAATGAGCAGTTCTTC. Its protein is CASSLAALVFNEQFF.

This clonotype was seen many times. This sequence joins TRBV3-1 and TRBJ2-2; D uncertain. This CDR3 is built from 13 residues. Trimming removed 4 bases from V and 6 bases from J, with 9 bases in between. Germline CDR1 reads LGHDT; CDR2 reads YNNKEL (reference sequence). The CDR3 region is CASSPPGPGELFF. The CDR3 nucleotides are TGTGCCAGCAGCCCACCGGGCCCCGGGGAGCTGTTTTTT.

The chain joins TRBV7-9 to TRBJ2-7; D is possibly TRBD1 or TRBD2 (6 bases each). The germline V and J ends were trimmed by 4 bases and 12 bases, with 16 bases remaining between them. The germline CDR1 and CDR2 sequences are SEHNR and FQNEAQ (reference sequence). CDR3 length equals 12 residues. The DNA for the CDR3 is TGTGCCAGCAGCTCTAAGGGGGGACGCAGGTACTTC. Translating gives CASSSKGGRRYF.